These 18 T cell receptor beta chains were all obtained from the same sample, sequenced in a study of long-term antiretroviral therapy in people with HIV. Version v3.0 of the immunoSEQ assay ran at survey level. Some clones are missing from TCRdb's copy, which holds only in-frame ones; the method was immunoSEQ multiplex PCR. The table has some 23,000 clones, roughly 85% seen once. The sequencing used unsorted PBMCs, collected 1.2 years after starting antiretroviral therapy. The source is a woman between 35 and 50 years old with HIV.

This clone occurred once. The chain combines TRBV4-2 with TRBJ2-4, with D perhaps given as TRBD1 or TRBD2 (5 bases each). This CDR3 has 14 residues. Germline V gene sequence: CDR1 LGHNA, CDR2 YNFKEQ. V dropped 4 bases and J dropped 5 bases, with 12 bases sitting between them. The CDR3 sequence is CASSLSGAENIQYF. The CDR3 coding sequence is TGTGCCAGCAGCCTTTCCGGGGCCGAAAACATTCAGTACTTC.

This chain connects TRBV7-2 to TRBJ1-5, with TRBD1 matching over 10 bases. V lost 1 base, J lost 6 bases, and 9 bases stayed unmatched. The germline CDR1 and CDR2 sequences are SGHTA and FQGNSA. This CDR3 comprises 17 residues. The CDR3 DNA reads as TGTGCCAGCAGCTTAGGGTTCGACAGGGGGCAGTTTCAGCCCCAGCATTTT. Its translation: CASSLGFDRGQFQPQHF.

The chain employs TRBV19 and TRBJ1-1; no clear D. Germline assignment: CDR1 LNHDA and CDR2 SQIVND (reference sequence). CDR3 size: 12 residues. The V end lost 1 base, the J end lost 7 bases, and 7 bases lay between the germline ends. The CDR3: CASSIGEVEAFF. The CDR3, as DNA: TGTGCCAGTAGTATAGGAGAGGTTGAAGCTTTCTTT.

This clone was observed a few times. The chain uses TRBV5-8 and TRBJ1-1; possibly TRBD1 for D (5 bases). This CDR3 has 14 residues. The germline V gene encodes CDR1 SGHTS and CDR2 YDEGEE. With 4 bases removed from V and 3 bases from J, the gap between germline ends came to 13 bases. CDR3 coding DNA: TGTGCCAGCAGCCCCACGGGACCCGACACTGAAGCTTTCTTT. It is translated as CASSPTGPDTEAFF. Supplemented by reference TRBV5-8 and TRBJ1-1, the full variable domain reads EAGVTQSPTHLIKTRGQQATLRCSPISGHTSVYWYQQALGLGLQFLLWYDEGEERNRGNFPPRFSGRQFPNYSSELNVNALELEDSALYLCASSPTGPDTEAFFGQGTRLTVV.

The V gene is TRBV6-1, the J gene TRBJ2-2; possibly TRBD1 for D (5 bases). This CDR3 contains 15 residues. Trimming pared 2 bases from V and 0 bases from J, leaving 7 bases between. Germline V gene lookup returns CDR1 MNHNS and CDR2 SASEGT. In DNA, the CDR3 is TGTGCCAGCAGTGAACACAGGCCGAACACCGGGGAGCTGTTTTTT. As protein: CASSEHRPNTGELFF.

The chain joins TRBV15 to TRBJ1-5; D is unresolved. The CDR3 spans 14 residues. Trimming left V 6 bases short and J 6 bases short, with 15 bases between. The V gene's germline CDR1 is LNHNV and CDR2 YYDKDF (reference sequence). The CDR3 reads CATRLDLSGQPQHF. The CDR3 DNA reads as TGTGCCACCAGACTCGATCTGAGTGGTCAGCCCCAGCATTTT.

In the case of this clone: One end of the junction fails to match germline, which may point to a read error. This rearrangement joins TRBV5-1 to TRBJ1-1, with D hard to call. CDR3 size: 14 residues. Germline CDR1 is SGHRS and CDR2 is YFSETQ. Here the CDR3 reads CASRLDSPNTEAFF. The DNA of the CDR3 is TGCGCCAGCAGATTGGACTCCCCGAACACTGAAGCTTTCTTT. Drawing the rest from reference TRBV5-1 and TRBJ1-1, the complete variable domain is KAGVTQTPRYLIKTRGQQVTLSCSPISGHRSVSWYQQTPGQGLQFLFEYFSETQRNKGNFPGRFSGRQFSNSRSEMNVSTLELGDSALYLCASRLDSPNTEAFFGQGTRLTVV.

The rearrangement joins TRBV11-3 to TRBJ1-3; D unresolved. CDR3 length equals 16 residues. CDR1 is SGHNT and CDR2 is YENEEA in the germline V gene. Trimming took 6 bases from V and 0 from J, leaving 15 bases between them. CDR3 DNA: TGTGCCAGCAGTCCGATGGGCCTCAGCTCTGGAAACACCATATATTTT. Protein sequence: CASSPMGLSSGNTIYF.

The J gene is TRBJ2-1, the V gene TRBV5-1; 7 nucleotides align to TRBD2. CDR3 size: 16 residues. Germline lookup yields CDR1 SGHRS and CDR2 YFSETQ. Trimming cost V 5 bases and J 1 base; bases outside gene matches: 9. The CDR3 nucleotides read TGCGCCAGCAGTAGATCTGCGGGGGTGTCCTACAATGAGCAGTTCTTC. Its protein is CASSRSAGVSYNEQFF.

This chain joins TRBV5-4 and TRBJ1-4, with D perhaps TRBD1 (6 bases). The CDR3 totals 16 residues. Trimming took off 4 bases at V and 0 bases at J, with 13 bases between the two ends. In germline, CDR1 is SGHNT, CDR2 YYREEE (reference sequence). CDR3 protein: CASSDVRTATNEKLFF. CDR3 nucleotides: TGTGCCAGCAGCGACGTGAGGACAGCAACTAATGAAAAACTGTTTTTT.

In DNA form, the CDR3 reads TGCGCCAGCGCCAGGATGGCCAGGGACACCGGGGAGCTGTTTTTT. Translating gives CASARMARDTGELFF. This chain connects TRBV5-1 to TRBJ2-2, with a weak D call TRBD1 (5 bases). The V gene's germline CDR1 is SGHRS and CDR2 YFSETQ. The CDR3 has 15 residues. The V end lost 7 bases, the J end lost 3 bases, and 16 bases lay between the germline ends.

This clone has a single count. V and J are TRBV27 and TRBJ2-6, with TRBD1 matching over 9 bases. CDR1 MNHEY and CDR2 SMNVEV come from the germline V gene (reference sequence). Losses at the gene ends were 5 bases for V and 2 bases for J; bases not matched to a gene: 10. The CDR3 consists of 18 residues. The CDR3 reads CASSPPGQGTAGANVLTF. As DNA, the CDR3 is TGTGCCAGCAGTCCACCGGGACAGGGAACGGCTGGGGCCAACGTCCTGACTTTC.

The V and J genes are TRBV11-2 and TRBJ1-2; D possibly corresponds to TRBD1 (5 bases). Deletions cut 6 bases from V and 2 bases from J, with 10 bases between. Germline lookup yields CDR1 SGHAT and CDR2 FQNNGV. The CDR3 contains 13 residues. The CDR3 is CASRTTGNYGYTF. As DNA, the CDR3 is TGTGCCAGCAGAACAACAGGAAACTATGGCTACACCTTC.

The CDR3 DNA reads TGCAGCGTTCTAACAGGATTCAGCTCCTACGAGCAGTACTTC. It is translated as CSVLTGFSSYEQYF. V is TRBV29-1 and J is TRBJ2-7, with D maybe TRBD1 (5 bases). V lost 5 bases, J lost 0 bases, and 14 bases lay in between. Germline CDR1 reads SQVTM; CDR2 reads ANQGSEA. This CDR3 is 14 amino acids long.

J is TRBJ2-3 and V is TRBV5-1; D gene uncertain. V lost 1 base and J 0 bases, leaving 6 bases between the germline ends. CDR1 and CDR2 (germline): SGHRS, YFSETQ. CDR3 length: 14 amino acids. The CDR3, as DNA: TGCGCCAGCAGCTTGTGGTCAAGCACAGATACGCAGTATTTT. Its protein is CASSLWSSTDTQYF.

The chain joins TRBV27 to TRBJ2-1; 7 nucleotides agree with TRBD2. The CDR3 runs 16 residues. Germline V gene lookup returns CDR1 MNHEY and CDR2 SMNVEV (reference sequence). With V trimmed by 5 bases and J by 2 bases, 9 bases remained unmatched. The CDR3, as DNA: TGTGCCAGCAGTCCTCGGGAAGCGGGACCCTACAATGAGCAGTTCTTC. Translated: CASSPREAGPYNEQFF.

The chain carries TRBV5-4 and TRBJ1-1, with D tentatively TRBD1 (6 bases). The V gene's germline CDR1 is SGHNT and CDR2 YYREEE (reference sequence). Trimming took 3 bases from V and 1 from J, leaving 13 bases between them. This CDR3 has 15 amino acids. CDR3 amino acids: CASSWTGHPNTEAFF. CDR3 in DNA: TGTGCCAGCAGCTGGACGGGACACCCGAACACTGAAGCTTTCTTT.

The chain recombines TRBV20-1 with TRBJ2-4; no clear D. CDR1 DFQATT and CDR2 SNEGSKA come from the germline V gene (reference sequence). This CDR3 contains 11 residues. Between the trimmed V and J ends, which lost 6 bases and 8 bases, there was a span of 11 bases. DNA of the CDR3: TGCAGTGCCAGCGATGTGGACATTCAGTACTTC. It translates to CSASDVDIQYF.